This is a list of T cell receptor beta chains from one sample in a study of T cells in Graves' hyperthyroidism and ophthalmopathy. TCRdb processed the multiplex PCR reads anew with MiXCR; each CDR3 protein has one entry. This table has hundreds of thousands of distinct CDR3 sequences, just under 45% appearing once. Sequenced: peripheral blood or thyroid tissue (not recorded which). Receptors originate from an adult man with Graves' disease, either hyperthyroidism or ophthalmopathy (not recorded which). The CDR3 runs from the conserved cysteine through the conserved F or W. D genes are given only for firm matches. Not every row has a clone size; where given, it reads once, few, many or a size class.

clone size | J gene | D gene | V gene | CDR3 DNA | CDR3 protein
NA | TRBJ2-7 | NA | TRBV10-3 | TGTGCCATCAGTTCCTACTACGAGCAGTACTTC | CAISSYYEQYF
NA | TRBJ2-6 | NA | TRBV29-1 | TGCAGCGTTGAAAGGGAGGGGGCCAACGTCCTGACTTTC | CSVEREGANVLTF
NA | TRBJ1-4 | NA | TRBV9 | TGTGCCAGCACCGACCCAGGGGATGATGAAAAACTGTTTTTT | CASTDPGDDEKLFF
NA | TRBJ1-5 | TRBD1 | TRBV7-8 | TGTGCCAGCAGCTGGGGACAGGGAGACGGGAAGGATCAGCCCCAGCATTTT | CASSWGQGDGKDQPQHF
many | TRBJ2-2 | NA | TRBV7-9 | TGTGCCAGCAGCTTGGGGGTGAACACCGGGGAGCTGTTTTTT | CASSLGVNTGELFF
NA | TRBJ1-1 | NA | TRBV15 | TGTGCCACCAGCAGTCGTCAGGGGTTCACTGAAGCTTTCTTT | CATSSRQGFTEAFF
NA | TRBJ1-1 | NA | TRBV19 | TGTGCCAGTAGTATTCAAGAGAACACTGAAGCTTTCTTT | CASSIQENTEAFF
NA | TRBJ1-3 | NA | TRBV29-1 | TGCAGCGTCGTTGACAGGAACACCATATATTTT | CSVVDRNTIYF
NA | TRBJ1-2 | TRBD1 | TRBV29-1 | TGCAGCGTTGGCACGACAGGGGAGGGCTATGGCTACACCTTC | CSVGTTGEGYGYTF
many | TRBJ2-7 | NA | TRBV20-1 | TGCAGTGCTTCCCCGGCGGTCGAGCAGTACTTC | CSASPAVEQYF
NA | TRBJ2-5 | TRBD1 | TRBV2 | TGTGCCAGCAGTCCAATCGGGGACAGGGTTAAAGAGACCCAGTACTTC | CASSPIGDRVKETQYF
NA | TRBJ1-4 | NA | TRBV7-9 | TGTGCCAGCAGCCTGACACCTCCAACTAATGAAAAACTGTTTTTT | CASSLTPPTNEKLFF
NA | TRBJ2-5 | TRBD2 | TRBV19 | TGTGCCAGTAGTATGGATACTAGCGGTTACCAAGAGACCCAGTACTTC | CASSMDTSGYQETQYF
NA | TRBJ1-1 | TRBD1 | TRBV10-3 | TGTGCCAGCGGACAGGCGATAGGGAACACTGAAGCTTTCTTT | CASGQAIGNTEAFF
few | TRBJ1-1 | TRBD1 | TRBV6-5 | TGTGCCAGCAGTTACGACGACAGGGGGAACACTGAAGCTTTCTTT | CASSYDDRGNTEAFF
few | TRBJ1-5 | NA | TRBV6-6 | TGTGCCAGCAGTTACCCCTTACAGGGCGACCGACATCAGCCCCAGCATTTT | CASSYPLQGDRHQPQHF
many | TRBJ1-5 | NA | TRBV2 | TGTGCCAGCAGTGAAGACAGGGTACGAGGCAGCAATCAGCCCCAGCATTTT | CASSEDRVRGSNQPQHF
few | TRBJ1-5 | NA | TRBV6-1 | TGTGCCAGTACTACAGGAGGCTTTAGCAATCAGCCCCAGCATTTT | CASTTGGFSNQPQHF
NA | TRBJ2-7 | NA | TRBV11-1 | TGTGCCAGCACCGGAGACGGTCCTTCCTACGAGCAGTACTTC | CASTGDGPSYEQYF
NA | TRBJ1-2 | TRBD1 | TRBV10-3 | TGTGCCACCAACGGCCTGGGACAGGATATCTCTAACTATGGCTACACCTTC | CATNGLGQDISNYGYTF
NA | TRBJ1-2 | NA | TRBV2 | TGTGCCAGCAGGCAGGGTGAGGGTGGCTACACCTTC | CASRQGEGGYTF
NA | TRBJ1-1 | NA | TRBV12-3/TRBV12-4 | TGTGCCAGCAGGCAGGGACGGGGGGCTTTCTTT | CASRQGRGAFF
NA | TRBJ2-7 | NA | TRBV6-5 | TGTGCCAGCGTAGGGGGGGACTACCCCTACGAGCAGTACTTC | CASVGGDYPYEQYF
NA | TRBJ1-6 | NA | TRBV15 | TGTGCCACCAGCAGACCGCAGAGGGAGGGTGGCTCACCCCTCCACTTT | CATSRPQREGGSPLHF
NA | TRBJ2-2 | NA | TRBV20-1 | TGCAGTGCTAGAGATCGGGGTGTCACCGGGGAGCTGTTTTTT | CSARDRGVTGELFF
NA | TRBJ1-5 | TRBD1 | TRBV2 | TGTGCCAGCAGTCCCGACAGGGGTGGCAATCAGCCCCAGCATTTT | CASSPDRGGNQPQHF
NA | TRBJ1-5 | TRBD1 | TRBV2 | TGTGCCAGCAGATCCGACAGGGGAGACAATCAGCCCCAGCATTTT | CASRSDRGDNQPQHF
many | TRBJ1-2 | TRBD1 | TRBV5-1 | TGCGCCAGCAGCTTGGGCGGACAGGGGGCGAGAGGCTACACCTTC | CASSLGGQGARGYTF
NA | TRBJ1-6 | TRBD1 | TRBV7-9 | TGTGCCAGCAGCTACGGACAGGTGGCACCCCTCCACTTT | CASSYGQVAPLHF
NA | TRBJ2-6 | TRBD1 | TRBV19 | TGTGCCAGTAGCCGGACAGGGGGCCGCGGGGCTGGGGCCAACGTCCTGACTTTC | CASSRTGGRGAGANVLTF
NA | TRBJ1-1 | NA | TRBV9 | TGTGCCAGCAGGGCAGGGCCGAACACTGAAGCTTTCTTT | CASRAGPNTEAFF
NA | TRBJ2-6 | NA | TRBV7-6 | TGTGCCAGCAGCGTTCTAGGTCAGGCCAACGTCCTGACTTTC | CASSVLGQANVLTF
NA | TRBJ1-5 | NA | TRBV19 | TGCGCCAGCAGCTTGAACGGGGCGGTGGGCAATCAGCCCCAGCATTTT | CASSLNGAVGNQPQHF
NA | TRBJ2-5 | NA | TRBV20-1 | TGCAGTGCTAGGGGGAGTAGGGACCAAGAGACCCAGTACTTC | CSARGSRDQETQYF
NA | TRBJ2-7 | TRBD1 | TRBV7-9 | TGTGCCAGCAGCTTAGGACAGCGGGACAGGGGGGACTACGAGCAGTACTTC | CASSLGQRDRGDYEQYF
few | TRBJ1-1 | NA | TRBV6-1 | TGTGCCAGCAGTTCCAACACAGGGAGGCACACTGAAGCTTTCTTT | CASSSNTGRHTEAFF
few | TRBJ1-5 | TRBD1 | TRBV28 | TGTGCCAGCAGAGATGCGGGACAGGGAAATCAGCCCCAGCATTTT | CASRDAGQGNQPQHF
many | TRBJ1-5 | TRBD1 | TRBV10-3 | TGTGCCATCAGTGAGTCGACAGGGCCCGGGCAGCCCCAGCATTTT | CAISESTGPGQPQHF
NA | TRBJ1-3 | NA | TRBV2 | TGTGCCAGCAGTGTGTTCCAGGGCAGGGGAGGGTCTGGAAACACCATATATTTT | CASSVFQGRGGSGNTIYF
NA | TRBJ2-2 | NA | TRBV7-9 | TGTGCCAGCAGCTTAACCAGGGGCGCGAACACCGGGGAGCTGTTTTTT | CASSLTRGANTGELFF
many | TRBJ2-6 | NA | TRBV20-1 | TGCAGTGCTAGAGGAGTGGGCTCTGGGGCCAACGTCCTGACTTTC | CSARGVGSGANVLTF
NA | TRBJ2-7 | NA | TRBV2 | TGTGCCAGCAGTGGGAGGGAGGCAATCATCTACGAGCAGTACTTC | CASSGREAIIYEQYF
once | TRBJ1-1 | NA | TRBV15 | TGTGCCACCAGCAGAGGACGGGGAAGGACTGAAGCTTTCTTT | CATSRGRGRTEAFF
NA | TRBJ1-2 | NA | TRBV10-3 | TGTGCCCTCGGGGGACACAACTATGGCTACACCTTC | CALGGHNYGYTF
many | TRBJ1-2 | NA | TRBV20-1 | TGCAGTGCTAGGGGAGGGGACTATGGCTACACCTTC | CSARGGDYGYTF
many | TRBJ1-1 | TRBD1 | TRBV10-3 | TGTGCCATCAGTGCGACAGGGGAGCTGGGCACTGAAGCTTTCTTT | CAISATGELGTEAFF
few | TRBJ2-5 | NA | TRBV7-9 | TGTGCCAGCAGCTCCTACCGGGACGACCAAGAGACCCAGTACTTC | CASSSYRDDQETQYF
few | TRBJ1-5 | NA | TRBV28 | TGTGCCAGCAGTTACGCGGGGCATAGCAATCAGCCCCAGCATTTT | CASSYAGHSNQPQHF
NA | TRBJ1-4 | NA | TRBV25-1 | TGTGCCAGCAGCCAAGTATTAAGCGAAAAACTGTTTTTT | CASSQVLSEKLFF
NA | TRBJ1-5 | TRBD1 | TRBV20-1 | TGCAGTGCTGGACAGGGTCGGAATCAGCCCCAGCATTTT | CSAGQGRNQPQHF
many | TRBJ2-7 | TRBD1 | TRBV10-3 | TGTGCCATCCATAAGACAGGGGGCTCCAGCTACGAGCAGTACTTC | CAIHKTGGSSYEQYF
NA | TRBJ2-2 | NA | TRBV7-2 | TGTGCCAGCAGCTTAGTCGGGACGGCCGGGGAGCTGTTTTTT | CASSLVGTAGELFF
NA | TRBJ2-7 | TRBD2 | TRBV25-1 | TGTGCCAGCAGTGCGACTAGCTCGGGTGATACCGAGCAGTACTTC | CASSATSSGDTEQYF
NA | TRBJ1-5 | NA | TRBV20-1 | TGCAGTGCTCGAGTTGACAGGAAGCAGCCCCAGCATTTT | CSARVDRKQPQHF
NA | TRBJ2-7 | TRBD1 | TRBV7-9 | TGTGCCAGCAGCTTCCGGGACAGGAGCCGTGTCGGCTACGAGCAGTACTTC | CASSFRDRSRVGYEQYF
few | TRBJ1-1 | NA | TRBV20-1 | TGCAGTGCTAGAGAGGGGGGCGCGAGGACTGAAGCTTTCTTT | CSAREGGARTEAFF
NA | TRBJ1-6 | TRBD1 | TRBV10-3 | TGTGCCATCGGGGAAGGGGGCCGTTATTCACCCCTCCACTTT | CAIGEGGRYSPLHF
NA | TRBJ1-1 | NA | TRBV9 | TGTGCCAGCAGCGTGGGGACTCGGACGGTAGACACTGAAGCTTTCTTT | CASSVGTRTVDTEAFF
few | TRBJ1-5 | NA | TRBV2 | TGTGCCAGCAGTGAGGAGGGCTTGGGGCCCCAGCATTTT | CASSEEGLGPQHF
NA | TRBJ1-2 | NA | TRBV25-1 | TGTGCCAGCAGTGAATACGGGTTCTATGGCTACACCTTC | CASSEYGFYGYTF